These 16 T cell receptor beta chains were all obtained from the same sample, sequenced in a study of cytomegalovirus exposure and HLA in healthy donors. Vbeta (60) and Jbeta (13) primers were used in the PCR. Sequencing used immunoSEQ multiplex PCR; TCRdb keeps in-frame clones, though not all of them. The specimen's table records 200,000 to 250,000 clones. The specimen was PBMCs. These receptors all stem from a girl aged 2-10 years in good health and CMV-seropositive.

The chain carries TRBV12-5 and TRBJ2-3, with 10 bases identical to TRBD2. The germline V gene has CDR1 LGHNT and CDR2 FRNRAP. V lost 5 bases, J lost 2 bases, and 22 bases stayed unmatched. The CDR3 extends over 21 amino acids. In DNA, the CDR3 is TGTGCTAGTGGTAACGCCACACAAAAAACTAGCGGGAAGCCCCACACAGATACGCAGTATTTT. The encoded protein is CASGNATQKTSGKPHTDTQYF.

The rearrangement uses TRBV7-2 and TRBJ2-1; possible D gene TRBD2, 5 bases. The CDR3 runs to 16 residues. Germline V CDR1 and CDR2: SGHTA, FQGNSA. Trimming took 1 base from V and 4 from J, leaving 14 bases between them. CDR3 amino acids: CASSLGMDGEYNEQFF. Here the CDR3 DNA reads TGTGCCAGCAGCTTAGGAATGGACGGGGAATACAATGAGCAGTTCTTC.

The chain has TRBV5-5 and TRBJ2-7; 7 nucleotides match TRBD2. This CDR3 contains 14 residues. In germline, CDR1 is SGHKS, CDR2 YYEKEE (reference sequence). J lost 2 bases, V lost 4 bases, and 6 bases had no gene match. DNA of the CDR3: TGTGCCAGCAGCCCGACTAGCCCAACCTACGAGCAGTACTTC. It specifies CASSPTSPTYEQYF.

This chain connects TRBV4-2 to TRBJ2-1; 8 bases line up with TRBD1. CDR1 is LGHNA, CDR2 YNFKEQ, per germline. J was trimmed by 4 bases and V by 3 bases; bases with no gene match: 8. This CDR3 spans 16 amino acids. Here the CDR3 DNA reads TGTGCCAGCAGCCAGGCCTTTGGACAGGGTTACAATGAGCAGTTCTTC. Translation: CASSQAFGQGYNEQFF.

This rearrangement joins TRBV6-1 to TRBJ2-1; TRBD2 is a possible D gene (6 bases). Germline assignment: CDR1 MNHNS and CDR2 SASEGT. The V end was cut by 0 bases, the J end by 9 bases, with 21 bases between. This CDR3 is 17 amino acids long. CDR3 protein: CASSEAHGLGAGSEQFF. The CDR3 DNA reads TGTGCCAGCAGTGAAGCGCACGGGTTGGGTGCGGGATCTGAGCAGTTCTTC.

The chain combines TRBV7-8 with TRBJ2-1; D possibly corresponds to TRBD2 (6 bases). Germline CDR1 and CDR2: SGHVS and FQNEAQ. The V end lost 1 base, the J end lost 0 bases, and 13 bases lay between the germline ends. The CDR3 runs to 17 residues. CDR3 DNA: TGTGCCAGCAGCTTAGTGGGGGAGGTTCGCTCCTACAATGAGCAGTTCTTC. This codes for CASSLVGEVRSYNEQFF.

The V call is TRBV28, the J call TRBJ2-3, with 9 bases identical to TRBD1. The junction had 9 bases not matched to a gene; V was cut back by 6 bases and J by 5 bases. The CDR3 is 15 amino acids. Germline-derived CDR1 and CDR2 are MDHEN and SYDVKM. The CDR3 bases are TGTGCCAGCAGCTCCCGGGACAGGGTTAAAGATACGCAGTATTTT. Protein sequence: CASSSRDRVKDTQYF.

The chain joins TRBV19 to TRBJ1-1, with D uncertain. Looked up from germline, CDR1 is LNHDA and CDR2 is SQIVND (reference sequence). V lost 1 base and J lost 1, with 7 bases in between. The CDR3 runs 14 residues. CDR3 loop: CASSIVPGNTEAFF. The CDR3 region has the DNA TGTGCCAGTAGTATAGTTCCGGGGAACACTGAAGCTTTCTTT.

The J gene is TRBJ2-7, the V gene TRBV30; TRBD1 agrees at 7 bases. The V and J ends lost 4 bases and 2 bases, in that order; junction bases with no gene match: 8. The CDR3 extends over 14 amino acids. Germline CDR1 reads GTSNPN; CDR2 reads SVGIG (reference sequence). The CDR3 here is CAWKNIGGPYEQYF. For the CDR3, the DNA is TGTGCCTGGAAAAATATAGGGGGCCCCTACGAGCAGTACTTC.

With respect to this clone: A read error may produce the germline difference seen at one junction end. This chain connects TRBV7-7 to TRBJ2-2; 10 bases match TRBD1. CDR1 is SSHAT, CDR2 FNYEAQ, per germline (reference sequence). CDR3 size: 16 residues. This CDR3 is CASSLHADRGVGELFF. The CDR3 nucleotides read TGTGCTAGCAGCCTCCATGCGGACAGGGGGGTCGGGGAGCTGTTTTTT.

The CDR3 region has the DNA TGTGCCAGCAGTATGACAGGGGTGAACACTGAAGCTTTCTTT. As protein: CASSMTGVNTEAFF. The V call is TRBV6-5, the J call TRBJ1-1; 8 positions agree with TRBD1. This CDR3 is built from 14 residues. Germline lookup yields CDR1 MNHEY and CDR2 SVGAGI. Unmatched junction bases numbered 2, after V lost 5 bases and J lost 0 bases.

A remark on this clone: The final CDR3 position lacks the conserved phenylalanine or tryptophan, pointing to a likely read error. The chain uses TRBV15 and TRBJ1-2; 7 nucleotides match TRBD1. The germline gives CDR1 LNHNV, CDR2 YYDKDF (reference sequence). The CDR3 totals 16 residues. V was clipped by 0 bases and J by 3 bases; unmatched bases: 7. The chain's CDR3 is CATSRDRGQAYYGYTL. As DNA, the CDR3 is TGTGCCACCAGCAGAGATCGAGGACAGGCTTACTATGGCTACACCCTC.

The rearrangement joins TRBV7-9 to TRBJ2-3, with TRBD2 matching over 7 bases. Germline V gene data show CDR1 as SEHNR and CDR2 as FQNEAQ (reference sequence). The CDR3 spans 16 residues. V dropped 6 bases and J dropped 5; count of bases not matched to a gene: 14. In DNA, the CDR3 is TGTGCCAGCAGTCCTCTGACGGGCGGGAGCCGAGATACGCAGTATTTT. It translates to CASSPLTGGSRDTQYF.

The J gene is TRBJ2-7, the V gene TRBV6-6; a possible D gene is TRBD2 (6 bases). Trimming took off 7 bases at V and 2 bases at J, with 15 bases between the two ends. Germline V gene lookup returns CDR1 MNHNY and CDR2 SVGAGI (reference sequence). The CDR3 length is 14 residues. In DNA, the CDR3 is TGTGCCAGCAAGACGCAGGGAGGAACCTACGAGCAGTACTTC. Its translation is CASKTQGGTYEQYF.

V and J are TRBV28 and TRBJ2-7; perhaps TRBD2 as D (5 bases). Germline CDR1 is MDHEN and CDR2 is SYDVKM. Trimming shortened V by 6 bases and J by 5 bases, and 11 bases separated the two germline ends. The CDR3 has 12 amino acids. The CDR3 region has the DNA TGTGCCAGCAGCCCTCGGCGGGACGAGCAGTACTTC. It yields the protein CASSPRRDEQYF.

The chain recombines TRBV5-1 with TRBJ2-1; 7 nucleotides align to TRBD2. This CDR3 has 10 amino acids. J gave up 8 bases and V 8 bases, and 1 base lay outside the gene matches. Germline V CDR1 and CDR2: SGHRS, YFSETQ. The CDR3 sequence: CARAGDEQFF. CDR3 DNA sequence: TGCGCCAGGGCGGGGGATGAGCAGTTCTTC.